One and the same sample provided the 28 T cell receptor beta chains below, sequenced in a study of graft-versus-host responses after intestinal transplantation. No antigen has been identified for these receptors. Sequenced by immunoSEQ multiplex PCR; TCRdb stores in-frame clones only, minus some. The data contain roughly 89,000 clones, roughly 92% of them singletons. Sequences were derived from unstimulated CD4+ T cells sorted from spleen or lymph node cells, sampled before intestinal transplant. The receptors were sampled from a human donor who received an intestinal transplant.

V usage is TRBV9 and J usage is TRBJ2-5; D is undetermined. CDR3 length equals 16 residues. CDR1 SGDLS and CDR2 YYNGEE come from the germline V gene. V gave up 0 bases and J gave up 4 bases, with 16 bases separating them. The CDR3 DNA reads as TGTGCCAGCAGCGTAGGAGACATAACCGCTGGAGAGACCCAGTACTTC. Amino acids: CASSVGDITAGETQYF. The complete variable domain, with remaining parts taken from reference TRBV9 and TRBJ2-5, reads DSGVTQTPKHLITATGQRVTLRCSPRSGDLSVYWYQQSLDQGLQFLIQYYNGEERAKGNILERFSAQQFPDLHSELNLSSLELGDSALYFCASSVGDITAGETQYFGPGTRLLVL.

The chain is built from TRBV2 and TRBJ2-1; no definite D call. The CDR3 extends over 11 amino acids. Germline lookup yields CDR1 SNHLY and CDR2 FYNNEI. The V gene lost 5 bases and the J gene lost 4 bases, with 3 bases spanning the gap. For the CDR3, the DNA is TGTGCCAGCAGTCCATACAATGAGCAGTTCTTC. Translated, it gives CASSPYNEQFF.

V is TRBV19 and J is TRBJ1-2, with a tentative D call TRBD1 (6 bases). CDR1 is LNHDA and CDR2 is SQIVND in the germline V gene (reference sequence). V was shortened by 1 base and J by 5 bases, with 17 bases between the two germline ends. The CDR3 extends over 16 amino acids. Here the CDR3 reads CASSIVPTGGGYGYTF. CDR3 DNA sequence: TGTGCCAGTAGTATAGTCCCGACAGGCGGCGGGTATGGCTACACCTTC.

This clone occurred once. The chain joins TRBV27 to TRBJ2-7; weak D call: TRBD2 (6 bases). The germline V gene encodes CDR1 MNHEY and CDR2 SMNVEV (reference sequence). This CDR3 is 16 amino acids long. The V and J ends lost 0 bases and 0 bases respectively, with 12 bases between them. CDR3 coding DNA: TGTGCCAGCAGTTTATCGGGGACTGTGAGCTCCTACGAGCAGTACTTC. Translation: CASSLSGTVSSYEQYF.

The genes are TRBV5-4 and TRBJ2-3, with D possibly being TRBD2 (6 bases). This CDR3 has 13 residues. Germline-derived CDR1 and CDR2 are SGHNT and YYREEE (reference sequence). V lost 7 bases and J lost 0, with 9 bases in between. CDR3 coding DNA: TGTGCCAGCGCCGGGACTAGCACAGATACGCAGTATTTT. Protein product: CASAGTSTDTQYF.

V gene TRBV30 combines with J gene TRBJ2-3; 15 bases agree with TRBD2. Germline V gives CDR1 GTSNPN, CDR2 SVGIG (reference sequence). The CDR3 spans 15 residues. J lost 5 bases, V lost 3 bases, and 3 bases had no gene match. The CDR3 is CAWSGLAGGGDTQYF. DNA of the CDR3: TGTGCCTGGAGCGGACTAGCGGGGGGGGGAGATACGCAGTATTTT.

The chain couples TRBV7-2 to TRBJ1-5; no definite D call. CDR1 SGHTA and CDR2 FQGNSA come from the germline V gene. V shed 2 bases and J shed 0 bases, with 5 bases lying between them. This CDR3 is 14 amino acids long. The CDR3 spells CASSLLFSNQPQHF. In DNA, the CDR3 is TGTGCCAGCAGCTTACTATTTAGCAATCAGCCCCAGCATTTT.

The chain recombines TRBV10-1 with TRBJ2-7; 7 positions match TRBD1. Germline lookup yields CDR1 WNHNN and CDR2 SYGVQD (reference sequence). The CDR3 sequence is 15 residues long. Trimming removed 3 bases from V and 9 bases from J; junction bases left unmatched: 14. CDR3 bases: TGCGCCAGCAGTGACTTGGGGACAGCTCCTACGAGGCAGTACTTC. It translates to CASSDLGTAPTRQYF.

The chain uses TRBV18 and TRBJ1-6, with a weak D call TRBD1 (6 bases). V lost 4 bases to trimming and J lost 0 bases, with 10 bases between them. From germline, CDR1 is KGHSH and CDR2 LQKENI. The CDR3 consists of 16 residues. CDR3 region: CASSLLDSSYNSPLHF. CDR3 bases: TGTGCCAGCTCACTCTTGGACAGCTCCTATAATTCACCCCTCCACTTT.

The V call is TRBV9, the J call TRBJ1-1; no clear D gene. Trimming shortened V by 1 base and J by 0 bases, and 4 bases separated the two germline ends. The CDR3 runs 13 residues. Germline V gene data show CDR1 as SGDLS and CDR2 as YYNGEE. The CDR3 loop reads CASSVQMNTEAFF. In nucleotides, the CDR3 is TGTGCCAGCAGCGTACAGATGAACACTGAAGCTTTCTTT.

This chain uses TRBV5-4 with TRBJ2-7; TRBD2 agrees at 10 bases. Germline V CDR1 and CDR2: SGHNT, YYREEE (reference sequence). With 4 bases clipped from V and 2 bases from J, the junction kept 6 bases outside the gene matches. This CDR3 has 15 amino acids. Here the CDR3 reads CASSPRTSGPYEQYF. The CDR3 DNA follows: TGTGCCAGCAGCCCGCGGACTAGCGGCCCCTACGAGCAGTACTTC.

The chain combines TRBV6-1 with TRBJ2-3; TRBD2 matches at 13 bases. Germline values: CDR1 MNHNS, CDR2 SASEGT. The CDR3 is 18 amino acids. Unmatched junction bases numbered 8, after V lost 4 bases and J lost 1 base. The CDR3 here is CASSGLAGGNAGTDTQYF. The CDR3 DNA follows: TGTGCCAGCAGTGGACTAGCGGGGGGCAATGCGGGCACAGATACGCAGTATTTT.

The CDR3 nucleotides read TGTGCCAGCATAGGGGGCCAAGAGACCCAGTACTTC. Its translation is CASIGGQETQYF. The rearrangement uses TRBV2 and TRBJ2-5, with D possibly matching TRBD1 (6 bases). The germline gives CDR1 SNHLY, CDR2 FYNNEI. Deletions cut 7 bases from V and 1 base from J, with 7 bases between. The CDR3 is 12 residues long.

The chain couples TRBV7-9 to TRBJ1-4; the D gene is possibly TRBD1 (6 bases). This CDR3 comprises 15 residues. From germline, CDR1 is SEHNR and CDR2 FQNEAQ (reference sequence). Trimming pared 5 bases from V and 4 bases from J, leaving 14 bases between. Here the CDR3 DNA reads TGTGCCAGCAGCCCACAGGGTTTTGGTAATGAAAAACTGTTTTTT. This sequence encodes CASSPQGFGNEKLFF.

The V gene is TRBV28, the J gene TRBJ1-2; D remains ambiguous. Trimming pared 2 bases from V and 1 base from J, leaving 11 bases between. Germline V gene sequence: CDR1 MDHEN, CDR2 SYDVKM. The CDR3 covers 15 residues. The CDR3 protein is CASSLNTEDNYGYTF. The CDR3 coding sequence is TGTGCCAGCAGTTTAAACACCGAGGATAACTATGGCTACACCTTC.

The chain has TRBV25-1 and TRBJ1-3; D perhaps matches TRBD1 (5 bases). In germline, CDR1 is MGHDK, CDR2 SYGVNS. Trimming took off 5 bases at V and 4 bases at J, with 12 bases between the two ends. This CDR3 is 14 amino acids long. The CDR3 reads CASSKGLLGNTIYF. Here the CDR3 DNA reads TGTGCCAGCAGTAAGGGGCTCCTAGGAAACACCATATATTTT.

The chain uses TRBV19 and TRBJ2-7, with 10 bases that match TRBD1. The V gene end was trimmed by 4 bases and the J gene end by 6 bases; junction bases not matched to a gene: 3. Germline values: CDR1 LNHDA, CDR2 SQIVND (reference sequence). CDR3 length: 13 amino acids. The CDR3 bases are TGTGCCAGTAGTACGGACAGGGGGGGCGAGCAGTACTTC. It yields the protein CASSTDRGGEQYF.

The V gene is TRBV7-8, the J gene TRBJ1-2, with 7 bases matching TRBD1. Trimming took 2 bases from V and 1 from J; bases not matched to a gene: 4. The CDR3 has 15 amino acids. Looked up from germline, CDR1 is SGHVS and CDR2 is FQNEAQ. This chain's CDR3 is CASSLSGTVNYGYTF. As DNA, the CDR3 is TGTGCCAGCAGCTTATCGGGGACAGTTAACTATGGCTACACCTTC.

In nucleotides, the CDR3 is TGCGCCAGCAGCGGCTCCAGTCTAGCGGATAATCATAAGCGGGGCACCTACGAGCAGTACTTC. Amino acids: CASSGSSLADNHKRGTYEQYF. The chain links TRBV5-1 to TRBJ2-7; TRBD2 aligns across 7 bases. V lost 4 bases to trimming and J lost 2 bases; unmatched junction nucleotides: 27. The CDR3 is 21 amino acids. Germline CDR1 reads SGHRS; CDR2 reads YFSETQ.

This chain connects TRBV27 to TRBJ1-1; D uncertain. Trimming took 3 bases from V and 4 from J, leaving 15 bases between them. CDR3 size: 15 residues. Germline V CDR1 and CDR2: MNHEY, SMNVEV (reference sequence). As DNA, the CDR3 is TGTGCCAGCAGTTTTGCCAGGCCCGGTACCACTGAAGCTTTCTTT. It specifies CASSFARPGTTEAFF.

The CDR3 nucleotides read TGTGCCTGGAGTCAGGCTTCCAATCAGCCCCAGCATTTT. This sequence encodes CAWSQASNQPQHF. V and J are TRBV30 and TRBJ1-5, with no clear D. Trimming cost V 2 bases and J 3 bases, with 8 bases left between them. The CDR3 covers 13 residues. From germline, CDR1 is GTSNPN and CDR2 SVGIG (reference sequence).

The V call is TRBV19, the J call TRBJ2-5; 10 nucleotides align to TRBD1. The V gene end was trimmed by 1 base and the J gene end by 5 bases; junction bases not matched to a gene: 4. Germline V CDR1 and CDR2: LNHDA, SQIVND (reference sequence). The CDR3 is 15 residues long. The CDR3 is CASSIGTGGEETQYF. The CDR3 coding sequence is TGTGCCAGTAGTATAGGGACAGGGGGGGAGGAGACCCAGTACTTC.

The chain links TRBV19 to TRBJ2-7, with TRBD2 identical over 10 bases. This CDR3 is built from 18 residues. The V and J ends lost 3 bases and 3 bases, in that order; junction bases with no gene match: 14. CDR1 and CDR2 (germline): LNHDA, SQIVND (reference sequence). This chain's CDR3 is CASSITLIAGGKVYEQYF. The DNA of the CDR3 is TGTGCCAGTAGTATTACCCTAATAGCGGGAGGCAAGGTCTACGAGCAGTACTTC.

This clone was seen a few times. The chain combines TRBV6-5 with TRBJ1-3, with 10 bases fitting TRBD1. Trimming at V came to 10 bases and at J to 2 bases, leaving 2 bases not matched to a gene. Germline V gives CDR1 MNHEY, CDR2 SVGAGI. The CDR3 contains 13 residues. The CDR3 spells CATGTGAGNTIYF. The DNA of the CDR3 is TGTGCCACCGGGACAGGGGCTGGAAACACCATATATTTT.

The gene calls are TRBV6-7 and TRBJ1-6; 10 bases line up with TRBD1. TRBV6-7 is designated an ORF whose function remains uncertain. The V and J ends lost 2 bases and 0 bases, in that order; junction bases with no gene match: 7. The CDR3 is made up of 19 amino acids. The CDR3 nucleotides are TGTGCCAGCAGTTACCCGGGACAGGGGCCGAGCTCCTATAATTCACCCCTCCACTTT. It encodes CASSYPGQGPSSYNSPLHF.

The chain employs TRBV6-4 and TRBJ1-6; D remains ambiguous. CDR1 is MRHNA and CDR2 is SNTAGT in the germline V gene. V was shortened by 4 bases and J by 10 bases, with 14 bases between the two germline ends. The CDR3 runs 14 residues. The CDR3 reads CASSADILRSPLHF. CDR3 DNA: TGTGCCAGCAGTGCTGACATTCTCAGGTCACCCCTCCACTTT.

The rearrangement joins TRBV7-6 to TRBJ2-2, with 9 bases identical to TRBD1. This CDR3 comprises 15 residues. The junction had 7 bases not matched to a gene; V was cut back by 5 bases and J by 6 bases. Germline values: CDR1 SGHVS, CDR2 FNYEAQ. CDR3 residues: CASSLVDRGAGELFF. As DNA, the CDR3 is TGTGCCAGCAGCCTCGTGGACAGGGGTGCCGGGGAGCTGTTTTTT.

This clone was detected only once. The V call is TRBV9, the J call TRBJ1-6, with D possibly TRBD1 on 5 matching bases. Looked up from germline, CDR1 is SGDLS and CDR2 is YYNGEE. V gave up 2 bases and J gave up 6 bases, with 6 bases separating them. CDR3 length: 13 residues. CDR3 amino acids: CASSVRVNSPLHF. CDR3 sequence (DNA): TGTGCCAGCAGCGTCAGGGTTAATTCACCCCTCCACTTT.